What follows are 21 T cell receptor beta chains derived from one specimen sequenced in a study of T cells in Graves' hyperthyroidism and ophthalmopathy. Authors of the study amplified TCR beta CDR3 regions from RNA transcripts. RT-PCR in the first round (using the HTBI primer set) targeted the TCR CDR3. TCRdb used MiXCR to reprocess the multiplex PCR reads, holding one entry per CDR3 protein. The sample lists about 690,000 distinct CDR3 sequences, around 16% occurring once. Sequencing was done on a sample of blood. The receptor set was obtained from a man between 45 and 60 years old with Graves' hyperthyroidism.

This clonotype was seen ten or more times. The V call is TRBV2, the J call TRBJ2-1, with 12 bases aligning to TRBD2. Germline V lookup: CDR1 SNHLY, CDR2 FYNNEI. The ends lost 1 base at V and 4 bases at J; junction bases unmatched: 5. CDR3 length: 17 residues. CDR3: CASSEGWTSGNYNEQFF. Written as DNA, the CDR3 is TGTGCCAGCAGTGAAGGTTGGACTAGCGGGAATTACAATGAGCAGTTCTTC.

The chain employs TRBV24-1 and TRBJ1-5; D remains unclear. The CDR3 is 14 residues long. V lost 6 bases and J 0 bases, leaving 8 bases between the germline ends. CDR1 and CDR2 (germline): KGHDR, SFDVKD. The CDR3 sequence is CATSTELSNQPQHF. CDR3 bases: TGTGCCACCAGTACAGAGCTTAGCAATCAGCCCCAGCATTTT.

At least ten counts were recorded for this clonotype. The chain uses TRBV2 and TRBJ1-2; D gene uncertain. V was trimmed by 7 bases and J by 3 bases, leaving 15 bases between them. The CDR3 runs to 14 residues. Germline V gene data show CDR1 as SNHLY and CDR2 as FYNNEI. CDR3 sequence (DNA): TGTGCCAGCACGGCGGGGAAGCGCGACTATGGCTACACCTTC. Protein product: CASTAGKRDYGYTF.

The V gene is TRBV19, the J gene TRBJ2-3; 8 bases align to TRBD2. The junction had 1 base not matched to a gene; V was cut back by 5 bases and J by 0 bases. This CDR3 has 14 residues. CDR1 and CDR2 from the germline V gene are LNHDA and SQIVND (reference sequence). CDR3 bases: TGTGCCAGTAGTCGACTAGCGAGCACAGATACGCAGTATTTT. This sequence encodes CASSRLASTDTQYF.

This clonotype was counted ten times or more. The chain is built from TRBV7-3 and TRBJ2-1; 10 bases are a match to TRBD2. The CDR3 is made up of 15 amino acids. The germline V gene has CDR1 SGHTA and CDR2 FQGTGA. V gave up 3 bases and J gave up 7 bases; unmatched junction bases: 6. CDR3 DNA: TGTGCCAGCAGCTTGACTAGCGGGTTTGCGAATGAGCAGTTCTTC. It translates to CASSLTSGFANEQFF. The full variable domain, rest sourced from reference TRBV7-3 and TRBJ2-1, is GAGVSQTPSNKVTEKGKYVELRCDPISGHTALYWYRQSLGQGPEFLIYFQGTGAADDSGLPNDRFFAVRPEGSVSTLKIQRTERGDSAVYLCASSLTSGFANEQFFGPGTRLTVL.

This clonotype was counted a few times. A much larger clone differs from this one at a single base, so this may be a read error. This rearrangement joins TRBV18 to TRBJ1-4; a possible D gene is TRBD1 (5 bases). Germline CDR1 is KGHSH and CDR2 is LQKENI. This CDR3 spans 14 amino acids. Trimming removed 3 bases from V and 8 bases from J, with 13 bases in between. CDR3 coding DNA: TGTGCCAGCTCACCGCAGGGAGCGGGCGAAAAACTGTTTTTT. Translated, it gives CASSPQGAGEKLFF. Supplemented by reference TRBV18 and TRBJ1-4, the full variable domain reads NAGVMQNPRHLVRRRGQEARLRCSPMKGHSHVYWYRQLPEEGLKFMVYLQKENIIDESGMPKERFSAEFPKEGPSILRIQQVVRGDSAAYFCASSPQGAGEKLFFGSGTQLSVL.

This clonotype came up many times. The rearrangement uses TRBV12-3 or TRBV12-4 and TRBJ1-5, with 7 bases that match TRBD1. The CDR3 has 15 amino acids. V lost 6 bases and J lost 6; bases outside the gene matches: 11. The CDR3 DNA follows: TGTGCCAGCAGCCAAACAGGGGAGTTGGGTCAGCCCCAGCATTTT. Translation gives CASSQTGELGQPQHF.

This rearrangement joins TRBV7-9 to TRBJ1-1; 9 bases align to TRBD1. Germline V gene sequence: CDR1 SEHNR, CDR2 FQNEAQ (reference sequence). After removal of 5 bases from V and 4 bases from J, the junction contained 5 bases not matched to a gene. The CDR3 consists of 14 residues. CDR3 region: CASSPQGAPTEAFF. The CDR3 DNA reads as TGTGCCAGCAGCCCACAGGGGGCCCCCACTGAAGCTTTCTTT.

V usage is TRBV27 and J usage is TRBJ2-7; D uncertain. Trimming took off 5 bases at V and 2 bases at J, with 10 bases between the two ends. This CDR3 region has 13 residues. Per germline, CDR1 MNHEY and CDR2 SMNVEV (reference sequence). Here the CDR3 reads CASSPLSTYEQYF. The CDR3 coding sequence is TGTGCCAGCAGTCCGCTCTCTACCTACGAGCAGTACTTC.

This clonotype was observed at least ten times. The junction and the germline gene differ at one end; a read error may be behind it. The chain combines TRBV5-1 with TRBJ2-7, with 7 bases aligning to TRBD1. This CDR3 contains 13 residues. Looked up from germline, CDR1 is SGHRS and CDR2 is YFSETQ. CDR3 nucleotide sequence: TGTGCCAGCAGCTCAGGTCCAGGGGGCGAGCAGTACTTC. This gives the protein CASSSGPGGEQYF.

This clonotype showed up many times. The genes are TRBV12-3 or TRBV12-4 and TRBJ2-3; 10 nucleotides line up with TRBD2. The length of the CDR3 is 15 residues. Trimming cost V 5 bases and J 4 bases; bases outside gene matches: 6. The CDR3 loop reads CASSPLAGVSDTQYF. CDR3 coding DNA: TGTGCCAGCAGTCCCCTAGCGGGAGTGTCAGATACGCAGTATTTT.

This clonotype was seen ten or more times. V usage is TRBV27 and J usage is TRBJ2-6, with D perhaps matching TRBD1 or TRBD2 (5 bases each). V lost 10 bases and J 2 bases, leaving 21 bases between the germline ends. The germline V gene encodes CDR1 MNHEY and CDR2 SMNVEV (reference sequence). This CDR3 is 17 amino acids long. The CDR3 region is CATRGSGIITGANVLTF. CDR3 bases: TGTGCCACGAGGGGTTCAGGGATTATTACTGGGGCCAACGTCCTGACTTTC.

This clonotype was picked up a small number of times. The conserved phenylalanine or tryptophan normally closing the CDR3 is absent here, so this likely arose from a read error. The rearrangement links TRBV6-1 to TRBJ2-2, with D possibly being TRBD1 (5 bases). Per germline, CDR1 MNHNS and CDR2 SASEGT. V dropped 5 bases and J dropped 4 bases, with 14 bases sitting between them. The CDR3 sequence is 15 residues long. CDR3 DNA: TGTGCCAGCAGTTATCTAGACAGCACCACCGGGGAGCTGTTTTCT. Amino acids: CASSYLDSTTGELFS.

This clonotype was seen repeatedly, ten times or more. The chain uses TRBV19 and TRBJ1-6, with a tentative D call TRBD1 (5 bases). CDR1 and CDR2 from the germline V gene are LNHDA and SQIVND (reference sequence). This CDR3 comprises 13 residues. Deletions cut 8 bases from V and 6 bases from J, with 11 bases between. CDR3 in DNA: TGTGCCAGTGGGGGAACGGTTAATTCACCCCTCCACTTT. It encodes CASGGTVNSPLHF.

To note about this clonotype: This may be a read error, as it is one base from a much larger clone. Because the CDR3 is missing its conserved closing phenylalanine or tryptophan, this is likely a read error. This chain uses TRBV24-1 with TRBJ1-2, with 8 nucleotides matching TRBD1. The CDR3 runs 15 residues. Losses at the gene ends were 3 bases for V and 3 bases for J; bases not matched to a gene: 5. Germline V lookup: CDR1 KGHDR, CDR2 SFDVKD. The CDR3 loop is CATSDDRGLDYGYTL. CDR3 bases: TGTGCCACCAGTGATGACAGGGGACTAGACTATGGCTACACCCTC.

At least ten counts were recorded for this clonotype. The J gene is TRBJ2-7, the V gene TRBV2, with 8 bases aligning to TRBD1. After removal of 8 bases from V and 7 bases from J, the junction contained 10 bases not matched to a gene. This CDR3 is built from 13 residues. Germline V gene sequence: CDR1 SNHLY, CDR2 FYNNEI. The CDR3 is CASQGGQGGEQYF. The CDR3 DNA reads TGTGCCAGCCAGGGCGGACAGGGCGGGGAGCAGTACTTC.

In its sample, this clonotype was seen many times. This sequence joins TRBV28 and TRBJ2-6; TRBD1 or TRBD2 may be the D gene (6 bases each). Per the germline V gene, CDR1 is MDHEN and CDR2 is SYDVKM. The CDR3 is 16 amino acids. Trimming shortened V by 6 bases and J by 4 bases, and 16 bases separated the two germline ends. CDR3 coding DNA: TGTGCCAGCAGGATGAGGGGGGCGTACGGGGCCAACGTCCTGACTTTC. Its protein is CASRMRGAYGANVLTF.

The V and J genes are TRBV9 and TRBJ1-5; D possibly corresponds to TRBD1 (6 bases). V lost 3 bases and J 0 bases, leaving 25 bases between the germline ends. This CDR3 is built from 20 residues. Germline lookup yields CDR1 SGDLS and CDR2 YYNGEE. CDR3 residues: CASSATRRGGERVSNQPQHF. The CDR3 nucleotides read TGTGCCAGCAGCGCAACCAGGAGAGGGGGTGAGAGGGTTAGCAATCAGCCCCAGCATTTT.

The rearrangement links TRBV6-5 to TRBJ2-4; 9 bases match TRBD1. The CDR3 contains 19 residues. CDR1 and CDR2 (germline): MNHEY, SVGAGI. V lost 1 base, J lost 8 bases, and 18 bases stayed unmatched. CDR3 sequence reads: CASSYYENMGGQGRDIQYF. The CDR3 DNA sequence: TGTGCCAGCAGTTACTACGAGAACATGGGTGGACAGGGGAGGGACATTCAGTACTTC.

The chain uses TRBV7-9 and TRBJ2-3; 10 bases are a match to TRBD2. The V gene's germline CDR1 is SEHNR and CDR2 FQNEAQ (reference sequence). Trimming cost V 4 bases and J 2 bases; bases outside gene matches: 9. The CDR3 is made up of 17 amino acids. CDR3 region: CASSSSFTSGVTDTQYF. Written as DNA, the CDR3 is TGTGCCAGCAGCTCTAGTTTTACTAGCGGGGTCACAGATACGCAGTATTTT.

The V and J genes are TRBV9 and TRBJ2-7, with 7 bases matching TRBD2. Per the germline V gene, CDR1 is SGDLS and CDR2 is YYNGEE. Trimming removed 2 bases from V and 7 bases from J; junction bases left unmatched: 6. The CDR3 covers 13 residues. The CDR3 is CASSVGGAGEQYF. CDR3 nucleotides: TGTGCCAGCAGCGTTGGCGGAGCGGGAGAGCAGTACTTC.